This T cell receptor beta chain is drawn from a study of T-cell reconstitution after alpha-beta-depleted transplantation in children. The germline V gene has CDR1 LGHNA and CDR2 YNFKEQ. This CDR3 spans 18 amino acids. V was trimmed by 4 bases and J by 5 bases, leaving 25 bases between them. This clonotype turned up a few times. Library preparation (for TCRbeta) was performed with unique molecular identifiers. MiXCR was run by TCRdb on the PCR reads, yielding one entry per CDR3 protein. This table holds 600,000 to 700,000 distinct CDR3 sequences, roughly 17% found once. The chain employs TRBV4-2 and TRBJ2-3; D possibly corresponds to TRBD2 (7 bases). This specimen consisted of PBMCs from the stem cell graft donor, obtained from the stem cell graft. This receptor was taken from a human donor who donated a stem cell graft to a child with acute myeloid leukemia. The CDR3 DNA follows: TGTGCCAGCAGCCTCACTAGTGCGGCGGGGGCCCTACAAGATACGCAGTATTTT. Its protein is CASSLTSAAGALQDTQYF.